This is a list of T cell receptor beta chains from one sample in a study of shared clonotypes between healthy human individuals. The protocol was immunoSEQ multiplex PCR, while the TCRdb copy is restricted to in-frame clones and leaves out a portion. The sample records about 1.5 million clones, approximately 96% being singletons. The sample taken for sequencing was naive CD4+ T cells sorted from blood. The receptors stem from a man under 40 in good health. CDR3s include the opening cysteine and the closing phenylalanine or tryptophan. The D gene is left open where the match is weak. Clone size, where shown, is once, few, many, or a class for clones that have expanded.

V: TRBV30
size: .
length: 16
J: TRBJ2-3
D: TRBD2
CDR3: CAWTPGGVLSTDTQYF
DNA: TGTGCCTGGACCCCGGGAGGGGTCCTTAGCACAGATACGCAGTATTTT

V: TRBV6-5
size: .
length: 15
J: TRBJ1-4
D: .
CDR3: CASRSIQGPAEKLFF
DNA: TGTGCCAGCAGGTCAATACAGGGCCCCGCAGAAAAACTGTTTTTT

V: TRBV6-6
size: .
length: 16
J: TRBJ1-2
D: .
CDR3: CASSYSRSQLNYGYTF
DNA: TGTGCCAGCAGTTACTCGAGATCACAGCTGAACTATGGCTACACCTTC

V: TRBV6-1
size: .
length: 14
J: TRBJ2-1
D: .
CDR3: CASSNAVTRDEQFF
DNA: TGTGCCAGCAGTAACGCAGTTACCAGGGATGAGCAGTTCTTC

V: TRBV18
size: .
length: 14
J: TRBJ2-2
D: .
CDR3: CASSPPQRTGELFF
DNA: TGTGCCAGCTCACCACCACAGCGAACCGGGGAGCTGTTTTTT

V: TRBV11-1
size: .
length: 13
J: TRBJ2-2
D: .
CDR3: CASSGKTTGELFF
DNA: TGTGCCAGCAGTGGCAAAACCACCGGGGAGCTGTTTTTT

V: TRBV5-1
size: .
length: 19
J: TRBJ2-2
D: TRBD1
CDR3: CASSLTGTGVLGNTGELFF
DNA: TGCGCCAGCAGCTTGACCGGGACAGGTGTTTTAGGTAACACCGGGGAGCTGTTTTTT

V: TRBV4-2
size: once
length: 16
J: TRBJ1-5
D: .
CDR3: CASSQRRGLGNQPQHF
DNA: TGTGCCAGCAGCCAACGCCGGGGCCTGGGCAATCAGCCCCAGCATTTT

V: TRBV2
size: .
length: 14
J: TRBJ2-5
D: .
CDR3: CASSEGGFQETQYF
DNA: TGTGCCAGCAGTGAAGGGGGGTTCCAAGAGACCCAGTACTTC

V: TRBV5-1
size: .
length: 15
J: TRBJ2-2
D: .
CDR3: CASSLGYTGAGELFF
DNA: TGCGCCAGCAGCTTGGGCTACACCGGGGCCGGGGAGCTGTTTTTT

V: TRBV5-1
size: .
length: 15
J: TRBJ2-2
D: .
CDR3: CASSRLPGLPGELFF
DNA: TGCGCCAGCAGCCGTCTACCAGGGCTCCCCGGGGAGCTGTTTTTT

V: TRBV5-1
size: .
length: 18
J: TRBJ1-4
D: .
CDR3: CASSADTGATPTNEKLFF
DNA: TGCGCCAGCAGTGCGGACACTGGGGCCACACCAACTAATGAAAAACTGTTTTTT

V: TRBV4-2
size: .
length: 15
J: TRBJ2-3
D: .
CDR3: CASSQTSFTTDTQYF
DNA: TGTGCCAGCAGCCAAACTAGTTTTACCACAGATACGCAGTATTTT